The 9 T cell receptor beta chains reported below all come from one sample, sequenced in a study of post-analysis software for immune sequencing data. Carried by the TCR beta cDNA libraries were unique molecular identifiers. MiXCR, run by TCRdb on the PCR reads, gives a single entry per CDR3 protein. The table lists some 190,000 distinct CDR3 sequences, around 29% of them singletons. Which antigens these TCRs recognize remains unknown. Overall study findings and caveats: A few TRBV segments occurring more often in patients than controls included TRBV5-6, TRBV5-1 and TRBV20-1.

The specimen sequenced was blood. The origin of the receptors is a girl between 2 and 17 years old with multiple sclerosis.

This chain uses TRBV13 with TRBJ2-1; 10 nucleotides match TRBD2. This CDR3 has 17 amino acids. With V trimmed by 5 bases and J by 2 bases, 9 bases remained unmatched. From germline, CDR1 is PRHDT and CDR2 FYEKMQ (reference sequence). The DNA of the CDR3 is TGTGCCAGCAGCCCCTCCCCTAGCGGGGGTCCCTACAATGAGCAGTTCTTC. Its translation is CASSPSPSGGPYNEQFF.

As to this clonotype: A much larger clone lies a single base off, so this may be a read error. The chain employs TRBV20-1 and TRBJ1-5; tentative D call: TRBD1 (5 bases). Trimming left V 3 bases short and J 5 bases short, with 11 bases between. Germline lookup yields CDR1 DFQATT and CDR2 SNEGSKA (reference sequence). The CDR3 has 13 residues. This CDR3 reads CSARTRGDQPQHF. Written as DNA, the CDR3 is TGCAGTGCTAGGACAAGGGGCGATCAGCCCCAGCATTTT.

A few counts support this clonotype. This clone may be a read error of a much larger clone one base away. This chain links TRBV27 with TRBJ2-1; 8 bases line up with TRBD2. There are 14 residues in the CDR3. Germline V CDR1 and CDR2: MNHEY, SMNVEV (reference sequence). The V and J ends lost 5 bases and 7 bases, in that order; junction bases with no gene match: 7. CDR3 in DNA: TGTGCCAGCAGTCTACGGGAGGGCCCAAATGAGCAGTTCTTC. This sequence encodes CASSLREGPNEQFF.

The rearrangement joins TRBV28 to TRBJ1-5, with a tentative D call TRBD1 (5 bases). V dropped 5 bases and J dropped 1 base, with 12 bases sitting between them. The CDR3 loop spans 15 amino acids. Germline V gives CDR1 MDHEN, CDR2 SYDVKM. DNA for the CDR3: TGTGCCAGCAGTGAAGGGGTTGAGAGCAATCAGCCCCAGCATTTT. Translated: CASSEGVESNQPQHF.

The count of this clonotype is one. The genes are TRBV15 and TRBJ2-1; 7 bases agree with TRBD1. V shed 1 base and J 13 bases; nucleotides not matched to a gene: 4. CDR1 LNHNV and CDR2 YYDKDF come from the germline V gene (reference sequence). The length of the CDR3 is 12 residues. The CDR3 DNA reads as TGTGCCACCAGCAGAGCTGGGACAGCTCAGTTCTTC. Its translation: CATSRAGTAQFF.

As for this clonotype: An end of the junction does not agree with germline; a read error may underlie this. This chain joins TRBV18 and TRBJ2-7, with 11 bases that match TRBD1. Looked up from germline, CDR1 is KGHSH and CDR2 is LQKENI. This CDR3 has 15 residues. The chain's CDR3 is CARSPTGTGGYEQYF. The CDR3 coding sequence is TGTGCCAGATCACCTACCGGGACAGGGGGATACGAGCAGTACTTC.

Note on this clonotype: Possible read error: a much larger clone is one base away. This chain connects TRBV7-2 to TRBJ2-1; possible D gene TRBD2, 6 bases. This CDR3 comprises 16 residues. Trimming removed 1 base at V and 9 bases at J, with 19 bases between. Looked up from germline, CDR1 is SGHTA and CDR2 is FQGNSA. Here the CDR3 reads CASSLDPTNGRGEQFF. DNA of the CDR3: TGTGCCAGCAGCTTAGATCCGACTAACGGGAGAGGTGAGCAGTTCTTC.

The chain has TRBV5-1 and TRBJ2-1; 10 nucleotides match TRBD2. Trimming took 3 bases from V and 0 from J; bases not matched to a gene: 6. Germline V lookup: CDR1 SGHRS, CDR2 YFSETQ. CDR3 length equals 17 residues. CDR3 coding DNA: TGCGCCAGCAGCTGGGGACTAGCGCAGAGCTCCTACAATGAGCAGTTCTTC. Translation gives CASSWGLAQSSYNEQFF.

For this clonotype: One base away lies a much larger clone, so this may be a sequencing read error. The chain has TRBV6-5 and TRBJ2-1, with 8 bases identical to TRBD1. Looked up from germline, CDR1 is MNHEY and CDR2 is SVGAGI. V shed 4 bases and J 6 bases; nucleotides not matched to a gene: 11. The CDR3 extends over 16 amino acids. The CDR3 bases are TGTGCCAGCAGTTTATATGGACAGGGCGTCTGCAATGAGCAGTTCTTC. Protein sequence: CASSLYGQGVCNEQFF.